This T cell receptor (beta chain) was documented in a study of regulatory T cells in long-lasting Graves disease. Study-wide findings and caveats: Few sampled subjects may have lowered accuracy.

In building TCR beta libraries, iRepertoire HTBI primers were used together with Arm-PCR of CDR3 regions. TCRdb analysed the multiplex PCR reads with MiXCR anew, one entry per CDR3 protein. This sample yields around 250,000 distinct CDR3 sequences, of which under 20% are seen a single time; around 15% belongs to the top ten. Stated time point: newly diagnosed GD, antithyroid drugs for less than 3 months. RNA from PBMCs was the source of the TCR library. V lost 1 base, J lost 6 bases, and 13 bases stayed unmatched. This CDR3 contains 17 residues. The germline V gene encodes CDR1 MGHRA and CDR2 YSYEKL. This clonotype has a handful of counts. What it binds is unknown. These data were also reused for a study on T cells in Graves' hyperthyroidism and ophthalmopathy. From that report: Absent ophthalmopathy progression within 18 months defined stable Graves' hyperthyroidism. HTBI primers drove first-round RT-PCR of the TCR CDR3.

The sequence was obtained from a woman aged 30 to 39 with Graves disease. The chain employs TRBV4-1 and TRBJ1-2, with 8 bases matching TRBD1. Specimen: peripheral blood mononuclear cells (PBMCs), collected at new diagnosis, from a patient treated with antithyroid drugs. CDR3: CASSQVFRDRGNNGYTF. CDR3 bases: TGCGCCAGCAGCCAAGTCTTCCGTGACAGGGGAAATAATGGCTACACCTTC.